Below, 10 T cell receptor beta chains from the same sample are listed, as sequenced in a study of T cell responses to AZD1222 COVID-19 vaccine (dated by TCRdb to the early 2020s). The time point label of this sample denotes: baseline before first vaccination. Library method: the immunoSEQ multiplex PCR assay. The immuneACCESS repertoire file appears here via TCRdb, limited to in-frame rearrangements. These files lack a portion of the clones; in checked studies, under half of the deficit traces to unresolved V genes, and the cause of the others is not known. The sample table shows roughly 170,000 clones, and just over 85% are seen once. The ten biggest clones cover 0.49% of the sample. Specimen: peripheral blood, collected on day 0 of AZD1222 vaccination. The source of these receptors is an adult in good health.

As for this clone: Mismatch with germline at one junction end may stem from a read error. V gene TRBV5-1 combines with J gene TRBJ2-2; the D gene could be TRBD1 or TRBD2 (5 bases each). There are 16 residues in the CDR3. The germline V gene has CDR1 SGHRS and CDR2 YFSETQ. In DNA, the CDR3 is TGCGCCAGCAGCTTGTCCGGGACCCCGAACGCCGGGGAGCTGTTTTTT. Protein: CASSLSGTPNAGELFF.

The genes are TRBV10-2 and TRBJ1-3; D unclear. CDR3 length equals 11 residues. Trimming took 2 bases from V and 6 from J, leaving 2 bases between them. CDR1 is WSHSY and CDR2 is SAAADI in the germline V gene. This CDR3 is CASSEKNTIYF. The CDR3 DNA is TGCGCCAGCAGTGAGAAAAACACCATATATTTT.

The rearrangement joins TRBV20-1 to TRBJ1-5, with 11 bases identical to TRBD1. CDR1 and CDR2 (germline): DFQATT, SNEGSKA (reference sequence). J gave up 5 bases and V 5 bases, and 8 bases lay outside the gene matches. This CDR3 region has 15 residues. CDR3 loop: CSAGGQGALDQPQHF. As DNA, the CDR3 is TGCAGTGCTGGTGGACAGGGGGCATTGGATCAGCCCCAGCATTTT.

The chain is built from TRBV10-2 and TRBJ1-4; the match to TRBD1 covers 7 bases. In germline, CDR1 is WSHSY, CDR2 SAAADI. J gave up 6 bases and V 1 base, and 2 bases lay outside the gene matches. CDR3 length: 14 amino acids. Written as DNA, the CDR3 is TGCGCCAGCAGTGAGTTACAGGGGTATGAAAAACTGTTTTTT. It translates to CASSELQGYEKLFF.

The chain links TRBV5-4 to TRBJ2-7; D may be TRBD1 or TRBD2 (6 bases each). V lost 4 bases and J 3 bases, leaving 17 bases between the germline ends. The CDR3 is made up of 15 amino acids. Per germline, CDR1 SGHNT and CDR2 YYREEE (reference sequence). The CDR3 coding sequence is TGTGCCAGCAGCCCCGGGACACCGGGGGACTACGAGCAGTACTTC. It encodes CASSPGTPGDYEQYF.

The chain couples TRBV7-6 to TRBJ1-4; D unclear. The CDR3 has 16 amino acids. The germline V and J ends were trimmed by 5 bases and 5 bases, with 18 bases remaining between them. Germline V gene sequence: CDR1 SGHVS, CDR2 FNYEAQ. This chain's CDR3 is CASSPGTGGPNEKLFF. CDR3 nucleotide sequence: TGTGCCAGCAGCCCAGGAACGGGAGGGCCGAATGAAAAACTGTTTTTT. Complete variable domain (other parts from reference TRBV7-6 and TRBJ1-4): GAGVSQSPRYKVTKRGQDVALRCDPISGHVSLYWYRQALGQGPEFLTYFNYEAQQDKSGLPNDRFSAERPEGSISTLTIQRTEQRDSAMYRCASSPGTGGPNEKLFFGSGTQLSVL.

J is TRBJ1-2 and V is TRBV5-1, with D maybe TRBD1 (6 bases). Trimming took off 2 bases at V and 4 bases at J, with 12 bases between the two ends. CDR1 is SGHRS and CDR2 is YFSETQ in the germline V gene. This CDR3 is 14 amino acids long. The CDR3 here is CASSFDRSPYGYTF. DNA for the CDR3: TGCGCCAGCAGCTTCGACAGGAGCCCCTATGGCTACACCTTC. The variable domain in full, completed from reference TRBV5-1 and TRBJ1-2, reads KAGVTQTPRYLIKTRGQQVTLSCSPISGHRSVSWYQQTPGQGLQFLFEYFSETQRNKGNFPGRFSGRQFSNSRSEMNVSTLELGDSALYLCASSFDRSPYGYTFGSGTRLTVV.

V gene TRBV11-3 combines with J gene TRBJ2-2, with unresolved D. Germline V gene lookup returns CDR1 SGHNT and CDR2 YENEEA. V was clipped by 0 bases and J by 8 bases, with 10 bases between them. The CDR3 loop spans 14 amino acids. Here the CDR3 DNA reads TGTGCCAGCAGCTTAGATCCGGCCCGAGGGGAGCTGTTTTTT. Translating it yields CASSLDPARGELFF.

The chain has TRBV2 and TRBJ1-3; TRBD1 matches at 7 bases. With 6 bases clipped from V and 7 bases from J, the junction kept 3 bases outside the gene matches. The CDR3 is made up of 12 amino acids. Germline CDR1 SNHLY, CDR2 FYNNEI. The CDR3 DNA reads TGTGCCAGCAGCGACAGGGATAACACCATATATTTT. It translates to CASSDRDNTIYF.

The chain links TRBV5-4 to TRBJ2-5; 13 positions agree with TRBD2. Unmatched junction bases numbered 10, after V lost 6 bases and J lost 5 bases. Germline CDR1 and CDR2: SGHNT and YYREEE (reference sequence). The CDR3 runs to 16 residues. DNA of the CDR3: TGTGCCAGCACCCTTACGACTAGCGGGGGGTACGAGACCCAGTACTTC. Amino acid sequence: CASTLTTSGGYETQYF.